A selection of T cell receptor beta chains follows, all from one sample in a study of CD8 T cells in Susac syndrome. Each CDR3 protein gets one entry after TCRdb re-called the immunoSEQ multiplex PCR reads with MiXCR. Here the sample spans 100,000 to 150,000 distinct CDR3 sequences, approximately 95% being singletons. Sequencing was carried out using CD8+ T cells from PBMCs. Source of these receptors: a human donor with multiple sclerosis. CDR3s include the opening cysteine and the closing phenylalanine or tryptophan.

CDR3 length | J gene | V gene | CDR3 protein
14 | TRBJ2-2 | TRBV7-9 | CASSSRGDTGELFF
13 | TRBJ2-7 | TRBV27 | CASSFNDGYEQYF
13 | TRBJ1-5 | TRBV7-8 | CASSLSSVQPQHF
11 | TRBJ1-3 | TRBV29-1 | CSVTAGNTIYF
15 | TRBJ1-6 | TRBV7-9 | CASSTVGESNSPLHF
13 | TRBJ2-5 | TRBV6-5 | CASSSGQGDTQYF
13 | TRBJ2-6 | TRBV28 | CASSWAGANVLTF
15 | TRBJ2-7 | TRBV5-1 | CASSLGQPSSYEQYF
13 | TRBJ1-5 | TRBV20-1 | CSASLRGNQPQHF
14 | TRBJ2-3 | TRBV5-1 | CASSFRQGADTQYF
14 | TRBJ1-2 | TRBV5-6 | CASSFTGGDYGYTF
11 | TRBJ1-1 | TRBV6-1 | CASLGGPEAFF
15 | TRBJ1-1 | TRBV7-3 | CASSLTGQGNTEAFF
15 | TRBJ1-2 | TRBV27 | CASSSGADSNYGYTF
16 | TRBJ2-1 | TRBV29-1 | CSVRPPGPNSYNEQFF
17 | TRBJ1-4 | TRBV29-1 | CSVEVGTGGLANEKLFF
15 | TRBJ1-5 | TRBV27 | CASSFFKDPNQPQHF
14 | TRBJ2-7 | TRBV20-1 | CSARAQTGSGEQYF
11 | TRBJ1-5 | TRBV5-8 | CASRVDQPQHF
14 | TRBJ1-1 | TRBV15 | CATSRDPGAAEAFF
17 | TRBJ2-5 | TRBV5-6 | CASSLPIDARSQETQYF
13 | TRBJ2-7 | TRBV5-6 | CASSFTTFYEQYF
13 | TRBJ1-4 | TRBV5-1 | CASSYTTNEKLFF
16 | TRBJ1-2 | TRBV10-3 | CAISERGGQGADGYTF
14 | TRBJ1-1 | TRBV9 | CASAGAIQGTEAFF
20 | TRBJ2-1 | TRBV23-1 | CASSQSEGNREEKIYNEQFF